A selection of T cell receptor beta chains follows, all from one sample in a study of T cell responses to AZD1222 COVID-19 vaccine. Sequenced by immunoSEQ multiplex PCR; TCRdb stores in-frame clones only, minus some. The sample has 50,000 to 70,000 clones, roughly 87% seen once. Sequenced here: peripheral blood, sampled 28 days after the second AZD1222 dose. These receptors all stem from an adult who received the AZD1222 COVID-19 vaccine. Both conserved end residues are part of each CDR3. The D gene is left open where the match is weak.

j_gene	d_gene	v_gene	CDR3aa
TRBJ2-7	.	TRBV10-2	CASRIQGGEQYF
TRBJ1-6	.	TRBV21-1	CARPKGSNYNSPLHF
TRBJ1-5	.	TRBV30	CAWNLGGGGSNQPQHF
TRBJ2-7	.	TRBV19	CASSIRSVAYEQYF
TRBJ2-2	TRBD2	TRBV30	CAWGRLALNTGELFF
TRBJ2-7	.	TRBV28	CASSLSSGGYEQYF
TRBJ2-2	.	TRBV5-5	CASSLFQKANTGELFF
TRBJ1-6	TRBD1	TRBV6-1	CASSEDRGFNSPLHF
TRBJ1-2	.	TRBV10-1	CASSGMGSYGYTF
TRBJ2-7	.	TRBV28	CASSLPVSSYEQYF
TRBJ2-7	.	TRBV10-3	CAISETFGFSYEQYF
TRBJ1-4	.	TRBV19	CATHGGGMDEKLFF
TRBJ1-6	TRBD1	TRBV3-1/TRBV3-2	CASSQDPDRGNSPLHF
TRBJ1-2	.	TRBV5-6	CASSLGVYGYTF
TRBJ2-7	.	TRBV27	CASRRQVPYEQYF
TRBJ2-7	TRBD1	TRBV19	CASTGTEIPYEQYF
TRBJ2-2	.	TRBV2	CASTTMGGAGTGELFF
TRBJ2-2	TRBD2	TRBV12-3/TRBV12-4	CASCQRGAGELFF
TRBJ2-2	TRBD1	TRBV29-1	CSGTGNTGELFF
TRBJ2-7	.	TRBV9	CASSVGSLGTYEQYF
TRBJ1-2	.	TRBV29-1	CSVGFPGPHNYGYTF
TRBJ2-1	TRBD1	TRBV29-1	CSADRGDEQFF
TRBJ2-2	.	TRBV14	CASSQLPFGELFF
TRBJ2-2	TRBD2	TRBV5-6	CASGTFGRTNTGELFF
TRBJ1-4	.	TRBV25-1	CASSVGVLNEKLFF
TRBJ2-7	TRBD2	TRBV5-4	CASSPAGTSGGNLYEQYF
TRBJ2-7	.	TRBV11-2	CASSFTRQVPEQYF
TRBJ2-7	.	TRBV5-1	CASSQSGPPREQYF
TRBJ1-1	.	TRBV7-9	CASLHDDTEAFF
TRBJ2-5	.	TRBV19	CASSNRESLKETQYF
TRBJ1-1	.	TRBV27	CASRGITEAFF
TRBJ2-5	.	TRBV6-5	CASRGTIRAGETQYF
TRBJ2-7	TRBD1	TRBV10-3	CAISRRTGGTYEQYF
TRBJ1-5	TRBD1	TRBV2	CASRWDSNQPQHF
TRBJ1-1	.	TRBV10-1	CASSDSGRGVTEAFF
TRBJ2-3	.	TRBV6-2/TRBV6-3	CASSRIPSSGSTDTQYF
TRBJ1-2	.	TRBV2	CASSRRGANYGYTF
TRBJ1-3	.	TRBV30	CASSWGNTIYF
TRBJ2-7	.	TRBV12-3/TRBV12-4	CATRGGVSYEQYF
TRBJ2-7	.	TRBV6-1	CASSDVLGGVDF
TRBJ2-1	.	TRBV6-5	CASSNFDGDNEQFF
TRBJ1-1	TRBD1	TRBV16	CASSDQTGKNTEAFF
TRBJ2-7	.	TRBV6-1	CASSESGATAAYEQYF
TRBJ2-6	TRBD1	TRBV5-1	CASSLVPGTGGSAGANVLTF
TRBJ2-2	.	TRBV7-2	CASSLWAQRGGELFF
TRBJ1-3	.	TRBV9	CASTTLPSSSGNTIYF
TRBJ1-6	.	TRBV6-5	CASSRAGMGDSPLHF
TRBJ1-5	TRBD1	TRBV19	CASSIAVGQDQPQHF
TRBJ2-3	TRBD1	TRBV3-1/TRBV3-2	CASSRTGVPDTQYF
TRBJ1-2	.	TRBV19	CASSIGVVEARIGGYTF
TRBJ2-3	.	TRBV21-1	CASSKRQGEGETSRPDTQYF